This T cell receptor beta chain was sequenced in a study of Graves' ophthalmopathy and Graves' hyperthyroidism. Study context: The collection of peripheral blood took place at initial diagnosis, before any treatment.

The TCR beta CDR3 regions underwent amplification from RNA transcripts. HTBI primers were employed in first-round RT-PCR, then a second-round multiplex PCR followed. Using its own MiXCR run on the multiplex PCR reads, TCRdb lists one record per CDR3 protein. This table holds about 180,000 distinct CDR3 sequences, 37% found once. This clonotype was counted many times. Trimming removed 2 bases from V and 6 bases from J, with 20 bases in between. The CDR3 extends over 16 amino acids. Germline CDR1 and CDR2: MNHEY and SVGAGI. The chain combines TRBV6-5 with TRBJ2-7; maybe TRBD1 (5 bases). Sequencing was carried out using peripheral blood. The TCR comes from a woman aged 40 to 50 with Graves' ophthalmopathy. This chain's CDR3 is CASSYGQGTHLVEQYF. CDR3 DNA: TGTGCCAGCAGTTACGGGCAGGGTACCCACTTGGTCGAGCAGTACTTC.